A single sample is the source of the 5 T cell receptor beta chains below, sequenced in a study of blood T cell repertoires in COVID-19. Sequencing was performed with immunoSEQ multiplex PCR; in TCRdb, only in-frame clones are kept and a portion is missing. This table holds tens of thousands of clones, roughly 83% found once. The specimen was peripheral blood. Receptors were obtained from a woman of 80 years or more with acute or convalescent COVID-19.

V gene TRBV9 combines with J gene TRBJ2-2, with D possibly matching TRBD2 (8 bases). Trimming pared 4 bases from V and 4 bases from J, leaving 23 bases between. CDR1 SGDLS and CDR2 YYNGEE come from the germline V gene. The CDR3 has 18 amino acids. The CDR3 protein is CASSSRGTRGGGTGELFF. The CDR3, as DNA: TGTGCCAGCAGCTCGAGAGGGACTAGAGGGGGCGGCACCGGGGAGCTGTTTTTT.

This clone was detected only once. The chain recombines TRBV11-2 with TRBJ2-3, with 7 bases lining up with TRBD2. Trimming cost V 1 base and J 2 bases; bases outside gene matches: 9. The CDR3 runs to 17 residues. Germline CDR1 and CDR2: SGHAT and FQNNGV. The CDR3 nucleotides read TGTGCCAGCAGCTTAGGTCGACTAGCAGCTTCCACAGATACGCAGTATTTT. As protein: CASSLGRLAASTDTQYF.

This chain joins TRBV25-1 and TRBJ1-1, with TRBD1 identical over 7 bases. The CDR3 runs to 15 residues. Trimming took 4 bases from V and 4 from J; bases not matched to a gene: 9. CDR1 is MGHDK and CDR2 is SYGVNS in the germline V gene. The CDR3 here is CASSVPRGRGTEAFF. CDR3 in DNA: TGTGCCAGCAGTGTACCAAGGGGGCGAGGCACTGAAGCTTTCTTT.

This clone was seen only once. The chain recombines TRBV6-6 with TRBJ1-1, with a tentative D call TRBD1 (6 bases). Germline V gives CDR1 MNHNY, CDR2 SVGAGI (reference sequence). The CDR3 spans 14 residues. V was clipped by 7 bases and J by 9 bases, with 21 bases between them. CDR3 bases: TGTGCCAGCATCGAAAGGGAACAGGGCCTTAAAGCTTTCTTT. Residues: CASIEREQGLKAFF.

This clone has a handful of counts. This chain links TRBV3-1 (or the pseudogene TRBV3-2) with TRBJ2-7; TRBD2 agrees at 11 bases. This CDR3 region has 14 residues. Per germline, CDR1 LGHDT and CDR2 YNNKEL (reference sequence). The junction had 3 bases not matched to a gene; V was cut back by 6 bases and J by 2 bases. This CDR3 reads CASSTSGSPYEQYF. The DNA of the CDR3 is TGTGCCAGCAGTACTAGCGGGAGTCCCTACGAGCAGTACTTC.